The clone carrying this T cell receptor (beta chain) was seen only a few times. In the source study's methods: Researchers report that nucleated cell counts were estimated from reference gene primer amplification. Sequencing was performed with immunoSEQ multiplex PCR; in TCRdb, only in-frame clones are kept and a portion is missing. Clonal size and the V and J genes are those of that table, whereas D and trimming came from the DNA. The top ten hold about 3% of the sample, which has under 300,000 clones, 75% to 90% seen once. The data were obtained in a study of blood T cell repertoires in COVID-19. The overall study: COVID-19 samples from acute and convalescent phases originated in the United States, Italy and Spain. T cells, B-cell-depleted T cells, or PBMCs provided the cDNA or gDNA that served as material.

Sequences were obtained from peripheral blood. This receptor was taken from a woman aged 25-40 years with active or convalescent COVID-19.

CDR3 region: CASSSSDTRGGYTF. DNA of the CDR3: TGTGCCAGCAGTTCCTCAGACACGCGGGGTGGCTACACCTTC. The rearrangement joins TRBV27 to TRBJ1-2; D is unclear. The CDR3 runs to 14 residues. Germline assignment: CDR1 MNHEY and CDR2 SMNVEV (reference sequence). Trimming pared 4 bases from V and 7 bases from J, leaving 16 bases between.